Shown below are 19 T cell receptor beta chains from a single sample sequenced in a study of blood T cell repertoires in COVID-19 (dated by TCRdb to 2018 to 2021). Library construction relied on the immunoSEQ multiplex PCR assay. TCRdb retrieved this table from immuneACCESS and kept in-frame rearrangements only. Not all clones are present; in checked studies, unresolved V genes account for under half, and no reason is known for the remainder. The sample records some 360,000 clones, around 87% of which are singletons. The top ten constitute 2.3% of the sample. Sequencing input: peripheral blood. The receptor source for this set is a woman aged 60-75 years with COVID-19, enrolled during active disease.

The V gene is TRBV19, the J gene TRBJ1-6; 8 nucleotides line up with TRBD1. Germline V gives CDR1 LNHDA, CDR2 SQIVND (reference sequence). This CDR3 region has 15 residues. J was trimmed by 10 bases and V by 7 bases; bases with no gene match: 12. In DNA, the CDR3 is TGTGCCAGTACCATCGGGACAGGTTTAGAATCACCCCTCCACTTT. Translated, it gives CASTIGTGLESPLHF.

This rearrangement joins TRBV7-9 to TRBJ1-2; the D gene is possibly TRBD1 (6 bases). The V end was cut by 0 bases, the J end by 5 bases, with 25 bases between. The CDR3 consists of 19 residues. Germline V gene sequence: CDR1 SEHNR, CDR2 FQNEAQ (reference sequence). In nucleotides, the CDR3 is TGTGCCAGCAGCTTAGCTAGGTGGTGGACAGAGAATCAGTGGTATGGCTACACCTTC. Protein sequence: CASSLARWWTENQWYGYTF.

This clone occurred once. Distinct nucleotide sequences in the sample also encode this CDR3. The CDR3 nucleotides read TGTGCCAGCAGCTTAGGAGGGAGCTCCTACGAGCAGTACTTC. This encodes CASSLGGSSYEQYF. The rearrangement links TRBV11-3 to TRBJ2-7, with D perhaps TRBD2 (5 bases). V was trimmed by 1 base and J by 0 bases, leaving 7 bases between them. The germline V gene encodes CDR1 SGHNT and CDR2 YENEEA. The CDR3 has 14 residues.

The rearrangement links TRBV6-5 to TRBJ2-6, with D tentatively TRBD1 (5 bases). The V end was cut by 6 bases, the J end by 2 bases, with 11 bases between. Germline loops: CDR1 MNHEY, CDR2 SVGAGI. The CDR3 loop spans 15 amino acids. CDR3 coding DNA: TGTGCCAGCAGCAGACAGTTCGCTGGGGCCAACGTCCTGACTTTC. Amino acid sequence: CASSRQFAGANVLTF.

This clone has more than one count but fewer than ten. The J gene is TRBJ2-7, the V gene TRBV11-2, with TRBD2 matching over 11 bases. This CDR3 region has 15 residues. The V gene's germline CDR1 is SGHAT and CDR2 FQNNGV. V was pared by 4 bases and J by 7 bases, with 9 bases of the junction left unmatched. The CDR3 reads CASSSPSGLAEEQYF. In DNA, the CDR3 is TGTGCCAGCAGCTCGCCCTCGGGACTAGCGGAGGAGCAGTACTTC.

The V gene is TRBV19, the J gene TRBJ1-4; 10 bases align to TRBD1. The CDR3 sequence is 16 residues long. Germline trimming cut 6 bases from V and 2 bases from J; bases unmatched to any gene: 6. The germline CDR1 and CDR2 sequences are LNHDA and SQIVND (reference sequence). The CDR3, as DNA: TGTGCCAGTAGGGTGACAGGGGGCGCGACTAATGAAAAACTGTTTTTT. This codes for CASRVTGGATNEKLFF.

J is TRBJ1-2 and V is TRBV6-5; 8 nucleotides match TRBD1. Trimming removed 6 bases from V and 8 bases from J; junction bases left unmatched: 8. CDR3 length: 13 residues. Germline assignment: CDR1 MNHEY and CDR2 SVGAGI. The CDR3 DNA reads as TGTGCCAGCAGATCCCTACAGGGGGGGGGCTACACCTTC. Protein: CASRSLQGGGYTF.

This chain joins TRBV10-3 and TRBJ1-1; a possible D gene is TRBD1 (5 bases). This CDR3 is 14 amino acids long. The germline gives CDR1 ENHRY, CDR2 SYGVKD. V lost 6 bases and J lost 5, with 16 bases in between. The CDR3 DNA reads TGTGCCATCAGAACCAACGGGGGGGGGACTGAAGCTTTCTTT. Protein: CAIRTNGGGTEAFF.

Of note for this clone: Other DNA sequences of this sample code for an identical CDR3. This chain connects TRBV9 to TRBJ1-3; perhaps TRBD1 as D (5 bases). There are 14 residues in the CDR3. CDR1 SGDLS and CDR2 YYNGEE come from the germline V gene. Trimming stripped 3 bases from V and 2 bases from J, with 9 bases between. CDR3 in DNA: TGTGCCAGCAGCGCCGGGGGGACTGGAAACACCATATATTTT. Translation gives CASSAGGTGNTIYF.

This sequence joins TRBV24-1 and TRBJ2-2; TRBD1 matches 7 bases. Looked up from germline, CDR1 is KGHDR and CDR2 is SFDVKD. The CDR3 totals 15 residues. V was clipped by 9 bases and J by 7 bases; unmatched bases: 13. The CDR3 DNA reads as TGTGCCACCTCCCCCGGGACAGCGAGCGACGGGGAGCTGTTTTTT. It encodes CATSPGTASDGELFF.

This chain joins TRBV9 and TRBJ1-2; weak D call: TRBD1 (6 bases). Per germline, CDR1 SGDLS and CDR2 YYNGEE. Trimming stripped 0 bases from V and 5 bases from J, with 11 bases between. The CDR3 length is 14 residues. The DNA for the CDR3 is TGTGCCAGCAGCGTAGGTACAGGGAATTATGGCTACACCTTC. It is translated as CASSVGTGNYGYTF.

The rearrangement links TRBV18 to TRBJ1-1, with a tentative D call TRBD1 (5 bases). This CDR3 spans 12 amino acids. The germline gives CDR1 KGHSH, CDR2 LQKENI. The V and J ends lost 11 bases and 1 base respectively, with 11 bases between them. CDR3 protein: CASRQQNTEAFF. CDR3 sequence (DNA): TGTGCCTCCAGACAGCAGAACACTGAAGCTTTCTTT.

The DNA for the CDR3 is TGTGCCAGCAGTTTAACCAGGGACGAGCAGTACTTC. This codes for CASSLTRDEQYF. This chain connects TRBV28 to TRBJ2-7; tentative D call: TRBD1 (5 bases). Germline CDR1 MDHEN, CDR2 SYDVKM. V was cut by 2 bases and J by 5 bases, with 7 bases left in between. The CDR3 loop spans 12 amino acids.

This clone was detected only once. CDR3 nucleotides: TGTGCCAGCAGCTTAGCGCACAGGTCATTAAACACCGGGGAGCTGTTTTTT. Its translation: CASSLAHRSLNTGELFF. J is TRBJ2-2 and V is TRBV7-8, with D tentatively TRBD1 (5 bases). With 0 bases removed from V and 2 bases from J, the gap between germline ends came to 13 bases. The CDR3 spans 17 residues. Germline V gene sequence: CDR1 SGHVS, CDR2 FQNEAQ. The full variable domain, with the rest looked up from reference TRBV7-8 and TRBJ2-2, is GAGVSQSPRYKVAKRGQDVALRCDPISGHVSLFWYQQALGQGPEFLTYFQNEAQLDKSGLPSDRFFAERPEGSVSTLKIQRTQQEDSAVYLCASSLAHRSLNTGELFFGEGSRLTVL.

The gene calls are TRBV6-6 and TRBJ2-1, with D possibly matching TRBD1 (6 bases). CDR1 is MNHNY, CDR2 SVGAGI, per germline (reference sequence). Trimming cost V 5 bases and J 6 bases, with 14 bases left between them. The CDR3 spans 14 residues. Written as DNA, the CDR3 is TGTGCCAGCAGTAACCCAGGGGTGGCCAATGAGCAGTTCTTC. It specifies CASSNPGVANEQFF.

The gene calls are TRBV7-3 and TRBJ2-3; 7 nucleotides align to TRBD2. The trim removed 4 bases at V and 6 bases at J, leaving 4 bases unmatched. Germline-derived CDR1 and CDR2 are SGHTA and FQGTGA. This CDR3 is 13 amino acids long. CDR3 residues: CASSSISGDTQYF. In nucleotides, the CDR3 is TGTGCCAGCAGCTCGATTAGCGGGGATACGCAGTATTTT.

The gene calls are TRBV20-1 and TRBJ2-1; 10 bases map to TRBD2. CDR3 size: 11 residues. CDR1 is DFQATT and CDR2 is SNEGSKA in the germline V gene (reference sequence). CDR3 sequence reads: CLAGAYNEQFF. The DNA of the CDR3 is TGCCTAGCGGGGGCCTACAATGAGCAGTTCTTC.

J is TRBJ2-4 and V is TRBV7-8; 14 bases agree with TRBD2. With 5 bases clipped from V and 2 bases from J, the junction kept 8 bases outside the gene matches. CDR3 size: 18 residues. Germline V gene data show CDR1 as SGHVS and CDR2 as FQNEAQ. This CDR3 reads CASSLRTSGGPTKNIQYF. The CDR3 bases are TGTGCCAGCAGCCTTCGGACTAGCGGGGGGCCGACCAAAAACATTCAGTACTTC.

V and J are TRBV12-3 or TRBV12-4 and TRBJ1-2; D is possibly TRBD1 (5 bases). CDR3 length equals 13 residues. V was cut by 5 bases and J by 4 bases, with 11 bases left in between. CDR3 nucleotide sequence: TGTGCCAGCAGTGTACAGGTAGCCTATGGCTACACCTTC. It codes for CASSVQVAYGYTF.